There are many counts of the clone carrying this TCR beta chain. Antigen: not known. Some clones are missing from TCRdb's copy, which holds only in-frame ones; the method was immunoSEQ multiplex PCR. The sample was found to contain some 35,000 clones, and every one recurs. The data were taken from a study of T cells after posttransplantation cyclophosphamide. General observations from the study: Blood and skin or GI T cell repertoires showed limited TRB overlap. TRB clonality was highly associated with recipient CMV seropositivity and reactivation. Donor-recipient repertoire similarity was low at 1-2 months, rising over year one.

The sample consisted of PBMCs. This receptor was taken from a man younger than 40 in good health and a related stem cell transplant donor.

CDR3 DNA: TGTGCCAGCAGCTTACCGGGGAGCGAGACCCAGTACTTC. As protein: CASSLPGSETQYF. The genes are TRBV7-7 and TRBJ2-5, with D possibly being TRBD2 (5 bases). V lost 2 bases to trimming and J lost 5 bases, with 9 bases between them. Germline CDR1 SSHAT, CDR2 FNYEAQ (reference sequence). The CDR3 is made up of 13 amino acids. Looking up the rest from reference TRBV7-7 and TRBJ2-5 gives the full variable domain: GAGVSQSPRYKVTKRGQDVTLRCDPISSHATLYWYQQALGQGPEFLTYFNYEAQPDKSGLPSDRFSAERPEGSISTLTIQRTEQRDSAMYRCASSLPGSETQYFGPGTRLLVL.